The entry below describes one TCR beta chain. Its antigen is undetermined. A quantity of about 0.45 to 1 ug RNA underwent reverse transcription using random hexamers. Across 54 Vbeta and 13 Jbeta, immunoSEQ multiplex PCR amplified TCR beta CDR3. TCRdb passed the immunoSEQ multiplex PCR reads through MiXCR, listing each CDR3 protein once. The data hold 120,000 or so distinct CDR3 sequences, with around 94% observed a single time. Sequencing of TCR beta covered CD8+ and CD4+ T cells obtained from blood. The data originate from a study of CD8 T cells in Susac syndrome. Study background: Patients with Susac syndrome had blood drawn and were at that point therapy-naive, on corticosteroids, or on intravenous immunoglobulin alone.

V lost 0 bases, J lost 7 bases, and 10 bases lay in between. The CDR3 runs 13 residues. Study-wide points: Across the total CD8+ repertoires, under 20 Susac-specific public clones were detected, and across the CD8+ TEMRA repertoires, a few such clones were detected.

The receptor was derived from a human donor with Susac syndrome. Sequencing was done on a sample of CD8+ T cells from PBMCs. The V gene is TRBV12-3 or TRBV12-4, the J gene TRBJ2-7; tentative D call: TRBD2 (6 bases). CDR3 sequence (DNA): TGTGCCAGCAGTTTAGCAGGACTACCTGAGCAGTACTTC. Encoded protein: CASSLAGLPEQYF.